A selection of T cell receptor beta chains follows, all from one sample in a study of cytomegalovirus exposure and HLA in healthy donors. Assay: immunoSEQ multiplex PCR; the TCRdb copy retains only in-frame clones and omits some. The table lists about 110,000 clones, roughly 80% of them singletons. Sample: PBMCs. These receptor sequences come from a man between 60 and 75 years old in good health and CMV-seronegative. Both conserved end residues are part of each CDR3. D genes are given only for firm matches. Only some rows state a clone size, as once, few, many or a class for expanded clones.

j_call v_call d_call clone_size cdr3_nt cdr3_aa
TRBJ1-5 TRBV6-5 . . TGTGCCAGCAAACTTGCAGGGAAGGGTCAGCCCCAGCATTTT CASKLAGKGQPQHF
TRBJ2-3 TRBV19 TRBD2 . TGTGCCAGTAGTATAGAACTAGCGGGGGCCATCACAGATACGCAGTATTTT CASSIELAGAITDTQYF
TRBJ1-6 TRBV6-5 . . TGTGCCAGCAGTTGGTCAGGGCCCAGGTCGCCCCTCCACTTT CASSWSGPRSPLHF
TRBJ2-2 TRBV28 TRBD2 few TGTGCCAGCAGTGCGGGGGACCGCGGGGAGCTGTTTTTT CASSAGDRGELFF
TRBJ1-5 TRBV28 . . TGTGCCAGCAGTTTAGGACAGCAATACAATCAGCCCCAGCATTTT CASSLGQQYNQPQHF
TRBJ2-1 TRBV5-4 . few TGTGCCAGCAGCTTGACGGATGAGCAGTTCTTC CASSLTDEQFF
TRBJ2-2 TRBV5-3 . . TGTGCCGACCGGGGGACCGGGGAGCTGTTTTTT CADRGTGELFF
TRBJ1-2 TRBV6-6 TRBD1 . TGTGCCAGCAGGCGTACAGGGGAGGAAGAGGGCTACACCTTC CASRRTGEEEGYTF
TRBJ1-6 TRBV7-2 . . TGTGCCAGCAGCTTAGCATCACACAGGGTTATGAGGTTTTCACCCCTCCACTTT CASSLASHRVMRFSPLHF
TRBJ2-7 TRBV25-1 TRBD1 . TGTGCCAGCAGTGATCCGGGACAGGGGTTAGTCGAGCAGTACTTC CASSDPGQGLVEQYF
TRBJ1-2 TRBV6-1 . . TGTGCCAGCAGTGAAGCCAGGGCGTCGTATGGCTACACCTTC CASSEARASYGYTF
TRBJ1-1 TRBV7-2 . few TGTGCCAGCAGCTTAGCATATCGTAACACTGAAGCTTTCTTT CASSLAYRNTEAFF
TRBJ2-2 TRBV6-1 TRBD1 . TGTGCCAGCAGTGTCGTTAAGACAGGGGGCGGTATCACCGGGGAGCTGTTTTTT CASSVVKTGGGITGELFF
TRBJ2-3 TRBV13 . . TGTGCCAGCAGCTCATCGGACAGATACACAGATACGCAGTATTTT CASSSSDRYTDTQYF
TRBJ2-7 TRBV29-1 . . TGCAGCGTTGGGGGGCAGGGTGGGGGCTACGAGCAGTACTTC CSVGGQGGGYEQYF
TRBJ2-5 TRBV7-9 . . TGTGCCAGCAGCTTAAATTTTCGGAGCCAAGAGACCCAGTACTTC CASSLNFRSQETQYF